The rows below give T cell receptor beta chains drawn from one sample of a study of CD8 T cells in ankylosing spondylitis. TCRdb re-analysed the 5' RACE reads in MiXCR, keeping a single row per CDR3 protein. Here the sample spans approximately 100,000 distinct CDR3 sequences, almost 8.5% being singletons. Sequenced material: blood, either unsorted or a sorted T cell fraction (not recorded which). All receptors derive from a male donor with ankylosing spondylitis or in good health (not recorded which). Both conserved end residues are part of each CDR3. The order of the fields is CDR3 protein, CDR3 DNA, D gene, J gene, V gene, clone size. The D gene is left open where the match is weak. Size is stated for part of the rows, as once, few or many counts, or as a class when the clone is expanded.

cdr3_aa: CASSKAINEQFF
cdr3_nt: TGTGCCAGCAGCAAAGCTATCAATGAGCAGTTCTTC
d_call: NA
j_call: TRBJ2-1
v_call: TRBV7-2
clone_size: many

cdr3_aa: CASSYTRGHSSYEQYF
cdr3_nt: TGTGCCAGCAGCTATACTAGGGGCCACTCTTCCTACGAGCAGTACTTC
d_call: NA
j_call: TRBJ2-7
v_call: TRBV11-1
clone_size: many

cdr3_aa: CASTPLGGTNYGYTF
cdr3_nt: TGTGCCAGCACCCCCCTCGGAGGGACTAACTATGGCTACACCTTC
d_call: NA
j_call: TRBJ1-2
v_call: TRBV7-8
clone_size: many

cdr3_aa: CSARIPSGDERQYF
cdr3_nt: TGCAGTGCTAGGATTCCTTCAGGGGATGAACGGCAGTACTTC
d_call: NA
j_call: TRBJ2-7
v_call: TRBV20-1
clone_size: many

cdr3_aa: CSASSGGSTDTQYF
cdr3_nt: TGCAGTGCTAGTAGCGGGGGAAGCACAGATACGCAGTATTTT
d_call: TRBD2
j_call: TRBJ2-3
v_call: TRBV20-1
clone_size: few

cdr3_aa: CASSQASNEQYF
cdr3_nt: TGTGCCAGCAGCCAAGCCTCCAACGAGCAGTACTTC
d_call: NA
j_call: TRBJ2-7
v_call: TRBV3-1
clone_size: many

cdr3_aa: CASSRRTTSGYGYTF
cdr3_nt: TGTGCCAGCAGTCGGAGGACGACCTCTGGCTATGGCTACACCTTC
d_call: NA
j_call: TRBJ1-2
v_call: TRBV6-4
clone_size: few

cdr3_aa: CASSLAKQYNEQFF
cdr3_nt: TGTGCCAGCAGCTTGGCCAAACAATACAATGAGCAGTTCTTC
d_call: NA
j_call: TRBJ2-1
v_call: TRBV7-9
clone_size: NA

cdr3_aa: CASSPRTLVAGNNEQFF
cdr3_nt: TGTGCCAGCTCACCACGGACCCTCGTAGCGGGGAACAATGAGCAGTTCTTC
d_call: TRBD2
j_call: TRBJ2-1
v_call: TRBV18
clone_size: NA

cdr3_aa: CASQLAGNNEQFF
cdr3_nt: TGTGCCAGTCAACTAGCGGGGAACAATGAGCAGTTCTTC
d_call: TRBD2
j_call: TRBJ2-1
v_call: TRBV4-2
clone_size: many

cdr3_aa: CASSPWTGGNEQFF
cdr3_nt: TGTGCCAGCAGTCCGTGGACAGGGGGCAATGAGCAGTTCTTC
d_call: TRBD1
j_call: TRBJ2-1
v_call: TRBV6-1
clone_size: NA

cdr3_aa: CASRSDSLGELFF
cdr3_nt: TGCGCCAGCAGATCTGACAGCCTCGGGGAGCTGTTTTTT
d_call: NA
j_call: TRBJ2-2
v_call: TRBV5-1
clone_size: many

cdr3_aa: CASSYSAGGEQPQHF
cdr3_nt: TGTGCCAGCAGTTACTCCGCCGGCGGCGAGCAGCCCCAGCATTTT
d_call: NA
j_call: TRBJ1-5
v_call: TRBV6-2/TRBV6-3
clone_size: many

cdr3_aa: CASSPGTASTDTQYF
cdr3_nt: TGCGCCAGCAGCCCTGGGACGGCGAGCACAGATACGCAGTATTTT
d_call: NA
j_call: TRBJ2-3
v_call: TRBV4-3
clone_size: many

cdr3_aa: CASSLSGAGELFF
cdr3_nt: TGTGCCAGTAGTCTTAGCGGAGCCGGGGAGCTGTTTTTT
d_call: NA
j_call: TRBJ2-2
v_call: TRBV19
clone_size: NA

cdr3_aa: CASSVGAGSYEQYF
cdr3_nt: TGTGCCAGCAGCGTAGGAGCAGGAAGTTACGAGCAGTACTTC
d_call: NA
j_call: TRBJ2-7
v_call: TRBV9
clone_size: many

cdr3_aa: CASSAVRLAGGGTQYF
cdr3_nt: TGTGCCAGCAGCGCAGTCCGACTAGCGGGGGGGGGGACCCAGTACTTC
d_call: TRBD2
j_call: TRBJ2-5
v_call: TRBV5-5
clone_size: NA

cdr3_aa: CASSGLAYNEQFF
cdr3_nt: TGTGCCAGCAGTGGGCTAGCTTACAATGAGCAGTTCTTC
d_call: NA
j_call: TRBJ2-1
v_call: TRBV6-2/TRBV6-3
clone_size: many

cdr3_aa: CASSEGGAMSQHF
cdr3_nt: TGTGCCAGCAGTGAAGGCGGCGCAATGTCCCAGCATTTT
d_call: NA
j_call: TRBJ1-5
v_call: TRBV2
clone_size: many